This TCR beta chain appears in the sequencing data of a study of shared T cell receptors in the human thymus. Germline lookup yields CDR1 MNHEY and CDR2 SMNVEV (reference sequence). Trimming pared 0 bases from V and 0 bases from J, leaving 6 bases between. This CDR3 region has 16 residues. Sequencing was performed with immunoSEQ multiplex PCR; in TCRdb, only in-frame clones are kept and a portion is missing. The sample holds hundreds of thousands of clones, around 87% seen once. As regards this clone: Distinct nucleotide sequences in the sample also encode this CDR3.

The same sample was also used in a study of human thymus T cells. That work contributes: Both thymic and peripheral blood repertoires showed apparently biased V and J usage. Thymic TCR repertoires of unrelated people reportedly overlapped highly.

The V call is TRBV27, the J call TRBJ1-6; D is uncertain. The receptor was derived from a boy in the first two years of life with a congenital heart defect. Material for sequencing was thymocytes. CDR3 sequence: CASSLSKSSYNSPLHF. For the CDR3, the DNA is TGTGCCAGCAGTTTATCGAAGAGCTCCTATAATTCACCCCTCCACTTT.